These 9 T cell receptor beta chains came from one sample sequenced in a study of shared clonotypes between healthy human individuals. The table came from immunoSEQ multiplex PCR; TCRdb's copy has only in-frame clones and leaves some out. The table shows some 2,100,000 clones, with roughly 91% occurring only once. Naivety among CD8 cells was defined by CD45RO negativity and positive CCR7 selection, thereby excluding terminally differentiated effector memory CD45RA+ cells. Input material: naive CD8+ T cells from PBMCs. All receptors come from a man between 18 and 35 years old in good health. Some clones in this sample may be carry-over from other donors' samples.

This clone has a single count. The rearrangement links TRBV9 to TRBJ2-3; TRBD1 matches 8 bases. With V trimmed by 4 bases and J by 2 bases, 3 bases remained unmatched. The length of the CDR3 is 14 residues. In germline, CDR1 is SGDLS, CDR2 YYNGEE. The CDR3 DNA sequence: TGTGCCAGCAGCACAGGGGGAACCACAGATACGCAGTATTTT. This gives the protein CASSTGGTTDTQYF.

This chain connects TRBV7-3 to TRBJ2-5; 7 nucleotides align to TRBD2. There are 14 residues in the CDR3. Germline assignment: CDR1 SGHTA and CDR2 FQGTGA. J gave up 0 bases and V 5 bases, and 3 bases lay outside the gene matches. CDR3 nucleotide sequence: TGTGCCAGCAGCCCGAGCGGGAACCAAGAGACCCAGTACTTC. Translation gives CASSPSGNQETQYF.

The CDR3 is CASSLTGSEQYF. CDR3 sequence (DNA): TGTGCCAGCAGTTTAACAGGGAGCGAGCAGTACTTC. The chain recombines TRBV27 with TRBJ2-7; possibly TRBD1 for D (6 bases). CDR1 and CDR2 from the germline V gene are MNHEY and SMNVEV (reference sequence). V was trimmed by 2 bases and J by 6 bases, leaving 8 bases between them. The CDR3 consists of 12 residues.

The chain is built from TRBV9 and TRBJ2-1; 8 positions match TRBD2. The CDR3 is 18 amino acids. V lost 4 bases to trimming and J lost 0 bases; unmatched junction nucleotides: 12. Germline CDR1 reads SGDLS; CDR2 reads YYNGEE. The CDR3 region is CASSLNYLGGVSYNEQFF. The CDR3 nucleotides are TGTGCCAGCAGCCTAAATTACCTCGGGGGGGTCTCCTACAATGAGCAGTTCTTC.

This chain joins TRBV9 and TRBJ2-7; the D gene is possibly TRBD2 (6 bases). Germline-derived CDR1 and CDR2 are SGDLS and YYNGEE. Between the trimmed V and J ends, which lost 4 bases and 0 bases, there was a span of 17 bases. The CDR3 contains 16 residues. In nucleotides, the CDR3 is TGTGCCAGCAGCCCCCAACCAGCGGGCTTCTCCTACGAGCAGTACTTC. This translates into CASSPQPAGFSYEQYF.

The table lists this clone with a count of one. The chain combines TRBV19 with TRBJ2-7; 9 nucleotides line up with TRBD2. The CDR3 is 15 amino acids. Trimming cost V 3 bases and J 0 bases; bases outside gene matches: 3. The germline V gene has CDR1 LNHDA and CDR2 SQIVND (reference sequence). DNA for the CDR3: TGTGCCAGTAGTATTTATAGCGGGAGCTCCTACGAGCAGTACTTC. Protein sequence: CASSIYSGSSYEQYF.

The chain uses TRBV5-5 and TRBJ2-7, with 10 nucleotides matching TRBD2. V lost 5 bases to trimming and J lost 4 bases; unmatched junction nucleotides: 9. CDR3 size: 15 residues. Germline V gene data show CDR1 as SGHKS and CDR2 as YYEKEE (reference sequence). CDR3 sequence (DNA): TGTGCCAGCAGTCTAGCAGCGGGAGGGCCGTACGAGCAGTACTTC. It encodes CASSLAAGGPYEQYF.

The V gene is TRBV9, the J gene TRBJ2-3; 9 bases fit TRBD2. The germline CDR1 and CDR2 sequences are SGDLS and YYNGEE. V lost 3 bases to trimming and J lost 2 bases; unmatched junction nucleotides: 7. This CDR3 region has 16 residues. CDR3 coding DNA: TGTGCCAGCAGCGGCGAAGCGGGAGGTTACACAGATACGCAGTATTTT. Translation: CASSGEAGGYTDTQYF.

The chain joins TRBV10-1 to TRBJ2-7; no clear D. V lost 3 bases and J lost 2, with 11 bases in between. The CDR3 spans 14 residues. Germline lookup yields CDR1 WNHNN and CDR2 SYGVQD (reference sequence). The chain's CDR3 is CASSDRTAPYEQYF. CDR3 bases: TGCGCCAGCAGTGATAGGACGGCACCCTACGAGCAGTACTTC.